These 5 T cell receptor beta chains share one sample of origin, sequenced in a study of shared clonotypes between healthy human individuals. Some clones are missing from TCRdb's copy, which holds only in-frame ones; the method was immunoSEQ multiplex PCR. The sample consists of some 2,400,000 clones, 90% to 97% of them appearing once. The sequencing sample was made of naive CD4+ T cells sorted from blood. The sample's subset: CD45RA+ positively selected. The receptors here all came from a man aged 18 to 30 in good health.

The rearrangement joins TRBV29-1 to TRBJ1-2, with D unresolved. Germline assignment: CDR1 SQVTM and CDR2 ANQGSEA. CDR3 length: 13 amino acids. Trimming left V 3 bases short and J 4 bases short, with 12 bases between. The DNA of the CDR3 is TGCAGCGTTGACGGGGATGACTTCTATGGCTACACCTTC. Its protein product is CSVDGDDFYGYTF.

V gene TRBV6-5 combines with J gene TRBJ2-3; 11 bases align to TRBD2. The germline V gene encodes CDR1 MNHEY and CDR2 SVGAGI. This CDR3 has 15 amino acids. With V trimmed by 7 bases and J by 3 bases, 6 bases remained unmatched. The DNA of the CDR3 is TGTGCCAGCAATTTAGCGGGGGGGCCGACAGATACGCAGTATTTT. Its protein is CASNLAGGPTDTQYF.

The chain has TRBV30 and TRBJ2-2; perhaps TRBD2 as D (6 bases). CDR1 and CDR2 (germline): GTSNPN, SVGIG (reference sequence). V was shortened by 0 bases and J by 1 base, with 9 bases between the two germline ends. The CDR3 is 15 amino acids. CDR3 region: CAWSVLGRNTGELFF. DNA of the CDR3: TGTGCCTGGAGTGTACTCGGGAGGAACACCGGGGAGCTGTTTTTT.

The CDR3 DNA is TGTGCCAGCAGCGTCCTGACGACAGTCAAGTATGGCTACACCTTC. This gives the protein CASSVLTTVKYGYTF. V usage is TRBV7-9 and J usage is TRBJ1-2; D is perhaps TRBD1 (5 bases). V shed 5 bases and J shed 5 bases, with 18 bases lying between them. CDR3 length: 15 residues. Germline CDR1 and CDR2: SEHNR and FQNEAQ (reference sequence).

The gene calls are TRBV14 and TRBJ2-4; 7 nucleotides align to TRBD1. V dropped 0 bases and J dropped 3; count of bases not matched to a gene: 11. The CDR3 consists of 18 residues. Germline V gene lookup returns CDR1 SGHDN and CDR2 FVKESK. The CDR3 DNA reads as TGTGCCAGCAGCCAAGATCGAAGGTCAGGGGGTAACAAAAACATTCAGTACTTC. This translates into CASSQDRRSGGNKNIQYF.